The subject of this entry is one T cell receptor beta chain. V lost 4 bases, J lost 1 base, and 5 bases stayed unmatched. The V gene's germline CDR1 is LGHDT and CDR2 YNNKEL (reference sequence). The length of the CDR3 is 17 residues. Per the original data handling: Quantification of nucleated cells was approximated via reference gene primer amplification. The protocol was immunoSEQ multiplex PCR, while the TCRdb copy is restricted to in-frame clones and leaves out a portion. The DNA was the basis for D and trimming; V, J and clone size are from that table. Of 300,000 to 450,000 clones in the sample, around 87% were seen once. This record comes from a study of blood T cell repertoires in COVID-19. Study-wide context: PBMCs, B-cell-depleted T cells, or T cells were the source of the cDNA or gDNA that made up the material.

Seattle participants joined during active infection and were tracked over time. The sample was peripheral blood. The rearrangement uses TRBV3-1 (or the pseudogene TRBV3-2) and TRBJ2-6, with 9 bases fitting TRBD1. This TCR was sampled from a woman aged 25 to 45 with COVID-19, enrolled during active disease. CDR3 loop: CASSPTGGASGANVLTF. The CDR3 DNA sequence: TGTGCCAGCAGCCCAACAGGGGGCGCGTCTGGGGCCAACGTCCTGACTTTC.